This T cell receptor (beta chain) was sequenced for a study of T cells expressing NK-cell markers. Study at large: Obtained from sorted CD3+CD56+NKG2C+, CD3+CD56+NKG2C- and CD3+CD56-NKG2C+ T cells were the TCR beta repertoires. Out of eight donors sequenced, seven tested HCMV-seropositive and the remaining one seronegative.

TCRdb reprocessed the 5' RACE reads, keeping one entry per CDR3 protein, no DNA. This repertoire comprises roughly 170,000 distinct CDR3 sequences; its ten largest clones make up around a sixth. General study results and limits: There were a handful of donors in whom these clonotypes also led the CD3+CD56-NKG2C+ fraction. Each of roughly 6 donors carried dominant NKG2C+ clonotypes accounting for roughly 1.0-8% of CD8+ T cells.

Remarks on this clonotype: Its antigen is unidentified.

CDR3 length: 14 amino acids. The germline V gene encodes CDR1 SNHLY and CDR2 FYNNEI. The chain links TRBV2 to TRBJ2-3; the TRBD2 assignment by TCRdb is unverifiable without DNA. This receptor was obtained from a woman between 18 and 70 years old in good health. The sample comprised blood T cells: a sorted CD56 or NKG2C T cell subset, CD4+ or CD8+ T cells, or bulk PBMC T cells (not recorded which). CDR3: CASKEGPSTDTQYF.